The rows below give T cell receptor beta chains drawn from one sample of a study of cytomegalovirus exposure and HLA in healthy donors. Repertoires were generated with immunoSEQ multiplex PCR, while TCRdb's copy carries only in-frame clones and drops some. This sample has 95,000 to 150,000 clones; 70% to 80% occur once, and the top ten carry roughly 3.1%. Material: PBMCs. These receptors originate from a man aged 30-40 years in good health and CMV-seronegative. The CDR3 runs from the conserved cysteine through the conserved F or W. A D gene is named only where the DNA matches it firmly. Size is omitted from some rows. Given values are once, few, many or a class for expanded clones.

>TRBD2|NA|TRBV5-8|TRBJ2-1
CASSLGSGRSNEQFF
TGTGCCAGCAGCTTGGGTAGCGGGAGAAGCAATGAGCAGTTCTTC
>NA|NA|TRBV30|TRBJ1-5
CAWSGGSGNQPQHF
TGTGCCTGGAGTGGAGGAAGTGGCAATCAGCCCCAGCATTTT
>NA|NA|TRBV6-6|TRBJ1-2
CASSPTGTNGYTF
TGTGCCAGCAGTCCCACCGGGACAAATGGCTACACCTTC
>TRBD2|NA|TRBV2|TRBJ2-3
CASSGWESGGARGTDTQYF
TGTGCCAGCAGTGGATGGGAGAGCGGGGGGGCAAGGGGGACAGATACGCAGTATTTT
>NA|NA|TRBV7-2|TRBJ2-5
CASSFGGKETQYF
TGTGCCAGCAGCTTTGGGGGGAAAGAGACCCAGTACTTC
>NA|NA|TRBV6-1|TRBJ2-7
CASSGPIDGGSYEQYF
TGTGCCAGCAGTGGACCGATTGATGGGGGGTCCTACGAGCAGTACTTC
>NA|NA|TRBV7-9|TRBJ2-5
CASSLEGQVGRETQYF
TGTGCCAGCAGCTTAGAAGGTCAGGTGGGTCGGGAGACCCAGTACTTC
>NA|NA|TRBV7-9|TRBJ2-1
CASSFLPTTYNEQFF
TGTGCCAGCAGCTTTCTACCTACGACCTACAATGAGCAGTTCTTC
>NA|NA|TRBV6-6|TRBJ1-1
CASRMQARFEAFF
TGTGCCAGCAGGATGCAGGCTCGCTTTGAAGCTTTCTTT
>TRBD1|NA|TRBV11-2|TRBJ1-1
CASSLVDGTGNTEAFF
TGTGCCAGCAGCTTAGTGGACGGGACAGGGAACACTGAAGCTTTCTTT
>TRBD1|NA|TRBV19|TRBJ1-2
CASSRTEQGAWLRYTF
TGTGCCAGTAGTAGAACGGAGCAGGGGGCCTGGCTTCGCTACACCTTC
>NA|NA|TRBV6-1|TRBJ2-2
CASSDGRDFIVSTGELFF
TGTGCCAGCAGTGATGGCAGGGATTTTATAGTTAGCACCGGGGAGCTGTTTTTT
>TRBD1|NA|TRBV5-1|TRBJ1-1
CASSLADRATEAFF
TGCGCCAGCAGCTTGGCCGACAGGGCTACTGAAGCTTTCTTT
>NA|NA|TRBV27|TRBJ1-2
CASRTSGRHGYTF
TGTGCCAGCCGGACGTCAGGGAGGCATGGCTACACCTTC
>NA|NA|TRBV1|TRBJ1-2
CTSSQDPFYGYTF
TGCACCAGCAGCCAAGATCCATTTTATGGCTACACCTTC
>TRBD2|once|TRBV5-4|TRBJ2-7
CASSLAVMGLANEQYF
TGTGCCAGCAGCTTGGCTGTTATGGGACTAGCAAACGAGCAGTACTTC
>NA|NA|TRBV5-1|TRBJ2-2
CASSFSSSSTATGELFF
TGCGCCAGCAGCTTCTCCTCCAGCTCGACAGCCACCGGGGAGCTGTTTTTT
>NA|NA|TRBV6-1|TRBJ2-7
CASGLGPRDSYEQYF
TGTGCCAGCGGCCTCGGGCCCAGGGACTCCTACGAGCAGTACTTC
>NA|NA|TRBV30|TRBJ2-7
CAWGPFGGNGDEQYF
TGTGCCTGGGGCCCGTTCGGGGGTAATGGGGACGAGCAGTACTTC
>TRBD1|NA|TRBV19|TRBJ1-2
CASILGTGNTANYGYTF
TGTGCCAGCATCCTGGGGACAGGGAATACTGCTAACTATGGCTACACCTTC
>NA|NA|TRBV18|TRBJ1-1
CASSQSTALNTEAFF
TGTGCCAGCTCTCAATCGACAGCCCTGAACACTGAAGCTTTCTTT
>TRBD1|NA|TRBV14|TRBJ1-1
CASSHPIRDRQNTEAFF
TGTGCCAGCAGCCATCCCATCCGGGACAGGCAGAACACTGAAGCTTTCTTT
>NA|NA|TRBV18|TRBJ1-5
CASSLTGRVSNQPQHF
TGTGCCAGCTCACTAACAGGGAGGGTTAGCAATCAGCCCCAGCATTTT
>NA|once|TRBV19|TRBJ1-5
CASSIGERLNQPQHF
TGTGCCAGTAGTATCGGTGAGAGGTTGAATCAGCCCCAGCATTTT
>NA|NA|TRBV9|TRBJ2-7
CASSVDSTYEQYF
TGTGCCAGCAGCGTAGACAGTACCTACGAACAGTACTTC
>TRBD1|NA|TRBV30|TRBJ1-5
CAWSGGTGINQPQHF
TGTGCCTGGAGTGGGGGGACAGGTATCAATCAGCCCCAGCATTTT
>TRBD1|few|TRBV7-8|TRBJ1-1
CASSSGTANTEAFF
TGTGCCAGCAGCTCCGGGACAGCGAACACTGAAGCTTTCTTT
>NA|once|TRBV28|TRBJ2-4
CASSLSGAAKNIQYF
TGTGCCAGCAGTTTATCTGGGGCGGCCAAAAACATTCAGTACTTC
>NA|NA|TRBV28|TRBJ2-7
CASSSSTGWVYEQYF
TGTGCCAGCAGTTCCTCCACAGGGTGGGTTTACGAGCAGTACTTC
>TRBD1|NA|TRBV5-1|TRBJ2-5
CASSSQGEETQYF
TGCGCCAGCAGCTCACAGGGGGAGGAGACCCAGTACTTC
>TRBD1|once|TRBV9|TRBJ1-1
CASSATGSNTEAFF
TGTGCCAGCAGCGCGACAGGGTCTAACACTGAAGCTTTCTTT
>NA|NA|TRBV6-5|TRBJ2-7
CASRKQGSPYEQYF
TGTGCCAGCAGGAAACAGGGTTCCCCCTACGAGCAGTACTTC
>NA|NA|TRBV4-2|TRBJ2-7
CASSHTTYEQYF
TGTGCCAGCAGCCACACTACCTACGAGCAGTACTTC
>NA|once|TRBV7-3|TRBJ1-1
CASSLERETGAFF
TGTGCCAGCAGCTTAGAGCGGGAAACGGGGGCTTTCTTT
>TRBD2|NA|TRBV10-3|TRBJ2-3
CAISEGLGTDTQYF
TGTGCCATCAGTGAGGGACTAGGCACAGATACGCAGTATTTT
>NA|NA|TRBV19|TRBJ1-5
CASKTTVINQPQHF
TGTGCCAGTAAAACGACAGTAATCAATCAGCCCCAGCATTTT
>NA|NA|TRBV7-8|TRBJ1-4
CASSFGGLDTNEKLFF
TGTGCCAGCAGCTTCGGGGGGCTTGACACTAATGAAAAACTGTTTTTT
>TRBD2|few|TRBV5-6|TRBJ2-5
CASSVLAGVGETQYF
TGTGCCAGCAGCGTTTTAGCGGGGGTCGGAGAGACCCAGTACTTC
>NA|NA|TRBV16|TRBJ2-1
CASSQSILEPYNEQFF
TGTGCCAGCAGCCAATCAATACTAGAACCCTACAATGAGCAGTTCTTC
>TRBD1|NA|TRBV5-1|TRBJ2-5
CASSLRGTAEETQYF
TGCGCCAGCAGCTTGAGAGGGACAGCTGAAGAGACCCAGTACTTC
>NA|NA|TRBV11-2|TRBJ1-2
CASSDGQRSDYGYTF
TGTGCCAGCAGCGACGGACAGAGAAGTGATTATGGCTACACCTTC
>TRBD1|NA|TRBV15|TRBJ2-7
CATSSRQGGYEQYF
TGTGCCACCAGCAGCCGACAGGGTGGTTACGAGCAGTACTTC
>NA|NA|TRBV9|TRBJ1-1
CASSVEGVGAEAFF
TGTGCCAGCAGCGTAGAAGGGGTTGGGGCTGAAGCTTTCTTT
>NA|few|TRBV7-9|TRBJ2-7
CASSWSSSYEQYF
TGTGCCAGCAGCTGGAGCAGCTCCTACGAGCAGTACTTC
>NA|few|TRBV19|TRBJ1-5
CASRFLDSAQPQHF
TGTGCCAGTAGATTTCTCGACAGTGCTCAGCCCCAGCATTTT
>TRBD1|once|TRBV7-8|TRBJ2-6
CASSPGQGPSTGANVLTF
TGTGCCAGCAGCCCAGGACAGGGGCCCTCGACCGGGGCCAACGTCCTGACTTTC
>NA|NA|TRBV30|TRBJ1-5
CAWNGGGSNQPQHF
TGTGCCTGGAATGGGGGAGGTAGCAATCAGCCCCAGCATTTT
>TRBD1|NA|TRBV18|TRBJ2-7
CASSDRASGYEQYF
TGTGCCAGCTCCGACAGGGCGAGTGGCTACGAGCAGTACTTC
>NA|NA|TRBV5-6|TRBJ2-7
CASSLTGSISYEQYF
TGTGCCAGCAGCCTTACAGGGTCTATTTCCTACGAGCAGTACTTC
>TRBD2|NA|TRBV30|TRBJ2-7
CAWKASGFSEQYF
TGTGCCTGGAAGGCTAGCGGCTTTAGTGAGCAGTACTTC
>TRBD2|once|TRBV9|TRBJ2-7
CASSASAGGPFEQYF
TGTGCCAGCAGCGCCTCAGCGGGAGGGCCTTTCGAGCAGTACTTC
>TRBD1|few|TRBV5-4|TRBJ2-6
CASTPGTGASSGANVLTF
TGTGCCAGCACCCCAGGGACAGGGGCCTCCTCTGGGGCCAACGTCCTGACTTTC
>TRBD2|NA|TRBV13|TRBJ2-1
CASRRRETVNEQFF
TGTGCCAGCAGACGGCGGGAGACAGTCAATGAGCAGTTCTTC